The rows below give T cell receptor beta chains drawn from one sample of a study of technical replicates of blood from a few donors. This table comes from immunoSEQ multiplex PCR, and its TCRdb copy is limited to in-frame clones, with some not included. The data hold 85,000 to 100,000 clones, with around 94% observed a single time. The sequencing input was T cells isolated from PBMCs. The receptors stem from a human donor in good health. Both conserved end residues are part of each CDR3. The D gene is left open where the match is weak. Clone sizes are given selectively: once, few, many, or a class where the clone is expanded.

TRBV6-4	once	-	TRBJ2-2	CASSDSTGVDTGELFF	TGTGCCAGCAGTGACTCAACGGGGGTGGACACCGGGGAGCTGTTTTTT
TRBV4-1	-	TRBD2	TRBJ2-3	CASSQDPAGPTDTQYF	TGCGCCAGCAGCCAAGATCCAGCGGGGCCCACAGATACGCAGTATTTT
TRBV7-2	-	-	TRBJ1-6	CASSFRVDRNNSPLHF	TGTGCCAGCAGCTTTAGGGTCGACAGGAATAATTCACCCCTCCACTTT
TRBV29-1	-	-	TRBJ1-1	CSVGGAEAFF	TGCAGCGTTGGCGGCGCGGAAGCTTTCTTT
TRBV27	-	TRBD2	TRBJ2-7	CASSLLGFASGSVYEQYF	TGTGCCAGCAGTTTACTCGGGTTTGCTAGCGGGAGTGTCTACGAGCAGTACTTC
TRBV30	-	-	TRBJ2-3	CAWSVKHSSTDTQYF	TGTGCCTGGAGTGTGAAGCACTCTAGCACAGATACGCAGTATTTT
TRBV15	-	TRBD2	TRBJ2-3	CATSVRTSRTDTQYF	TGTGCCACCAGCGTTCGGACTAGCAGGACAGATACGCAGTATTTT
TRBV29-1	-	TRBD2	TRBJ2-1	CSAEGLAGGVEQFF	TGCAGCGCGGAGGGACTAGCGGGAGGGGTTGAGCAGTTCTTC
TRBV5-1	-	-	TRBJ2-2	CASSFRGSVNTGELFF	TGCGCCAGCAGCTTCCGAGGGAGCGTGAACACCGGGGAGCTGTTTTTT
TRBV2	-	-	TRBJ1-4	CASSDPGATNEKLFF	TGTGCCAGCAGTGACCCGGGTGCAACTAATGAAAAACTGTTTTTT
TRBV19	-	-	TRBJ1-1	CASGQLYTEAFF	TGTGCCAGTGGACAGCTTTACACTGAAGCTTTCTTT
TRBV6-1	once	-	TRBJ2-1	CASSENNERDEQFF	TGTGCCAGCAGTGAAAATAACGAGAGAGATGAGCAGTTCTTC
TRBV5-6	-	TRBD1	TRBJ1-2	CASSLPRGQGFYGYTF	TGTGCCAGCAGCCTTCCAAGGGGGCAGGGCTTCTATGGCTACACCTTC
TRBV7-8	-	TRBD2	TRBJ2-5	CASSPGVAGGRETQYF	TGTGCCAGCAGCCCTGGGGTAGCGGGAGGCCGAGAGACCCAGTACTTC
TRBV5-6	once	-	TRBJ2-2	CASSPTSNTGELFF	TGTGCCAGCAGCCCTACTAGCAACACCGGGGAGCTGTTTTTT
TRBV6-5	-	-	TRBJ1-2	CASSYLDSNYGYTF	TGTGCCAGCAGTTACTTGGACAGTAACTATGGCTACACCTTC
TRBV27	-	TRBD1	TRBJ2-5	CASSPQPRTGYQETQYF	TGTGCCAGCAGTCCTCAGCCCCGGACAGGGTACCAAGAGACCCAGTACTTC
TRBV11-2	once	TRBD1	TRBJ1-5	CASSPGPDRGLGSNQPQHF	TGTGCCAGCAGCCCAGGACCGGACAGGGGGCTTGGCAGCAATCAGCCCCAGCATTTT
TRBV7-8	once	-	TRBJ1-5	CASSPDSSNQPQHF	TGTGCCAGCAGCCCAGACAGTAGCAATCAGCCCCAGCATTTT
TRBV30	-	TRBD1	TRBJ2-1	CAWSLGQGSYNEQFF	TGTGCCTGGAGTCTTGGACAGGGGTCCTACAATGAGCAGTTCTTC
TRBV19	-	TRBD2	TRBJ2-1	CASFSGAYNEQFF	TGTGCCAGTTTTAGCGGGGCCTACAATGAGCAGTTCTTC
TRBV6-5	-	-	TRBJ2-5	CASKPPGLGTQYF	TGTGCCAGCAAACCCCCAGGGCTTGGGACCCAGTACTTC
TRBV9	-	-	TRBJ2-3	CASSAGGRADTQYF	TGTGCCAGCAGCGCCGGGGGGCGCGCAGATACGCAGTATTTT
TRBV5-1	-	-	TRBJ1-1	CASSPGGGRLNTEAFF	TGCGCCAGCAGCCCGGGGGGGGGACGGTTGAACACTGAAGCTTTCTTT
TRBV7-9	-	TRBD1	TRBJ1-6	CASSLGQWRSPLHF	TGTGCCAGCAGCTTGGGACAGTGGCGTTCACCCCTCCACTTT
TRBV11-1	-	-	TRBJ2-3	CASSFAGRSTDTQYF	TGTGCCAGCAGCTTTGCAGGGCGCTCCACAGATACGCAGTATTTT
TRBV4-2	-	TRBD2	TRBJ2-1	CASSRGTIQSYNEQFF	TGTGCCAGCAGCCGGGGGACTATTCAATCCTACAATGAGCAGTTCTTC
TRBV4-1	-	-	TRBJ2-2	CASSQTSERELFF	TGCGCCAGCAGCCAAACAAGCGAAAGGGAGCTGTTTTTT
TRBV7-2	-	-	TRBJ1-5	CASSFVRDIDQPQHF	TGTGCCAGCAGCTTTGTGAGGGACATCGACCAGCCCCAGCATTTT
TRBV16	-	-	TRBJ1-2	CASSQEVNYGYTF	TGTGCCAGCAGCCAAGAGGTTAACTATGGCTACACCTTC
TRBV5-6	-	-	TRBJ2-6	CASSFAADGSSGANVLTF	TGTGCCAGCAGCTTCGCGGCAGACGGTAGCTCTGGGGCCAACGTCCTGACTTTC
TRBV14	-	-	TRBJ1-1	CASSLTGGTEAFF	TGTGCCAGCAGTCTGACAGGTGGGACTGAAGCTTTCTTT
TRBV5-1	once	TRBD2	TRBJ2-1	CASTPSGMYNEQFF	TGCGCCAGCACCCCTAGCGGGATGTACAATGAGCAGTTCTTC
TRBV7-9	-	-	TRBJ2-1	CATMPVLAANEQFF	TGTGCCACGATGCCTGTACTAGCCGCGAATGAGCAGTTCTTC
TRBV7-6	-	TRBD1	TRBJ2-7	CASSLGQGAGDEQYF	TGTGCCAGCAGCTTAGGGCAGGGGGCGGGCGACGAGCAGTACTTC
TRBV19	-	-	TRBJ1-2	CASTSTGTYGYTF	TGTGCCAGTACCTCGACAGGTACCTATGGCTACACCTTC
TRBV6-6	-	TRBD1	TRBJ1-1	CASQVTGGTEAFF	TGTGCCAGTCAGGTTACAGGGGGCACTGAAGCTTTCTTT
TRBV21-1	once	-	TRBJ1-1	CARHSRAFF	TGTGCCAGGCACAGTAGGGCTTTCTTT
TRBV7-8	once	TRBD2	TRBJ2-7	CASSIRTSGEQYF	TGTGCCAGCAGCATCAGGACTAGCGGGGAGCAGTACTTC
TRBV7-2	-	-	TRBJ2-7	CASSLAGGESYEQYF	TGTGCCAGCAGCTTAGCAGGGGGTGAAAGCTACGAGCAGTACTTC
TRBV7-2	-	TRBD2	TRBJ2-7	CASSSPGRARGEQYF	TGTGCCAGCAGCTCCCCCGGGAGGGCCAGAGGGGAGCAGTACTTC
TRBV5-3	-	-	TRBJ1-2	CARSLEWRGPSPNYGYTF	TGTGCCAGAAGCTTGGAATGGAGGGGCCCCTCCCCAAACTATGGCTACACCTTC
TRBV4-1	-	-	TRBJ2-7	CASSLQDMRGGGVEQYF	TGCGCCAGCAGCCTACAAGATATGCGCGGAGGTGGGGTCGAGCAGTACTTC
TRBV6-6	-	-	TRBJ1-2	CASSYLEYGYTF	TGTGCCAGCAGTTATTTAGAATATGGCTACACCTTC
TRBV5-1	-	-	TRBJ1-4	CASSPGQPNEKLFF	TGCGCCAGCAGCCCTGGACAGCCTAATGAAAAACTGTTTTTT
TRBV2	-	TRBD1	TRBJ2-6	CASSLFFRGQGAPGANVLTF	TGTGCCAGCAGTCTGTTTTTTCGGGGACAGGGGGCGCCTGGGGCCAACGTCCTGACTTTC
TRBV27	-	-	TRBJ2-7	CASSLYRDSYYEQYF	TGTGCCAGCAGTTTATACCGGGACTCCTACTACGAGCAGTACTTC
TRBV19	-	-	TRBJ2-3	CASSKPDTDTQYF	TGTGCCAGTAGTAAGCCCGACACAGATACGCAGTATTTT
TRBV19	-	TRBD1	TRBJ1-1	CASGRINRGNTEAFF	TGTGCCAGTGGGCGGATAAACAGGGGGAACACTGAAGCTTTCTTT
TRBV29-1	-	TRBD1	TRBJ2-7	CSVERRQGGYEQYF	TGCAGCGTTGAAAGGCGACAGGGGGGCTACGAGCAGTACTTC
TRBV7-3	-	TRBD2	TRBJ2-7	CASSPTSGGPYEQYF	TGTGCCAGCAGCCCGACTAGCGGGGGGCCCTACGAGCAGTACTTC
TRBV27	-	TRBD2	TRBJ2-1	CASSLLAGSNNEQFF	TGTGCCAGCAGTTTACTAGCGGGGTCGAACAATGAGCAGTTCTTC
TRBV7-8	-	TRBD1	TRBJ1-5	CASSTSGTGNQPQHF	TGTGCCAGCAGCACCTCCGGGACAGGGAATCAGCCCCAGCATTTT
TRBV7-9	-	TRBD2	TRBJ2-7	CASSEGLDIYEQYF	TGTGCCAGCAGCGAGGGACTAGACATCTACGAGCAGTACTTC